The clone carrying this TCR beta chain was counted once. Its target is unknown. Molecular-barcoded quantitative 5'-RACE produced these TCR beta libraries. TCRdb reprocessed the 5' RACE reads with MiXCR, giving one entry per CDR3 protein. The sample yields about 800,000 distinct CDR3 sequences, about 12% seen once. The data stem from a study of CD8 T cells in ankylosing spondylitis. Findings and caveats of the study: As for the disease-linked clones, they showed a CD8+ phenotype and occurred at relatively low frequencies in peripheral blood. A TCR beta motif of under ten highly homologous variants appeared characteristic of ankylosing spondylitis blood. Some motif variants were previously reported in reactive arthritis synovial fluid and blood. The study looked at matched synovial fluid samples from ankylosing spondylitis patients. Disease-linked clones were reported to be significantly enriched there.

The CDR3 length is 13 residues. V was clipped by 3 bases and J by 5 bases; unmatched bases: 4. Germline V gene data show CDR1 as DFQATT and CDR2 as SNEGSKA (reference sequence). V usage is TRBV20-1 and J usage is TRBJ1-2, with 9 bases lining up with TRBD1. The sample consisted of blood, either unsorted or a sorted T cell fraction (not recorded which). This TCR derives from a male donor with ankylosing spondylitis. CDR3 sequence (DNA): TGCAGTGCTAGGAAGGGACAGGGATATGGCTACACCTTC. Translating it yields CSARKGQGYGYTF.